This T cell receptor beta chain was found in a study of post-analysis software for immune sequencing data. For the study at large: Recorded subtypes: relapsing-remitting, secondary progressive, progressive-relapsing; some patients unannotated.

This CDR3 is built from 15 residues. J was trimmed by 2 bases and V by 4 bases; bases with no gene match: 7. Per the germline V gene, CDR1 is SGHAT and CDR2 is FQNNGV. Incorporated into the TCR beta cDNA libraries were unique molecular identifiers, which served to reduce PCR and sequencing biases. Roughly 510,000 cDNA molecules were recovered from an input of 1 to 10 million T cells. TCRdb passed the PCR reads through MiXCR, listing each CDR3 protein once. The data show about 540,000 distinct CDR3 sequences, 34% seen once. This clonotype was counted ten times or more. The antigen remains unidentified. The study, taken as a whole, reports: Relative to controls, patients with multiple sclerosis showed significantly lower normalized Chao1 diversity. Five or six TRBV segments (TRBV5-6, TRBV5-1 and TRBV20-1 among them) occurred more frequently in patients than in controls. Samples from a shared batch, those prepared together, strongly co-clustered by F measure.

Material for sequencing was blood. The sequence derives from a girl under 18 with multiple sclerosis. This chain links TRBV11-2 with TRBJ2-5; 7 bases agree with TRBD1. The CDR3 nucleotides are TGTGCCAGCAGCTACACCGGGACAGTACAAGAGACCCAGTACTTC. This gives the protein CASSYTGTVQETQYF.